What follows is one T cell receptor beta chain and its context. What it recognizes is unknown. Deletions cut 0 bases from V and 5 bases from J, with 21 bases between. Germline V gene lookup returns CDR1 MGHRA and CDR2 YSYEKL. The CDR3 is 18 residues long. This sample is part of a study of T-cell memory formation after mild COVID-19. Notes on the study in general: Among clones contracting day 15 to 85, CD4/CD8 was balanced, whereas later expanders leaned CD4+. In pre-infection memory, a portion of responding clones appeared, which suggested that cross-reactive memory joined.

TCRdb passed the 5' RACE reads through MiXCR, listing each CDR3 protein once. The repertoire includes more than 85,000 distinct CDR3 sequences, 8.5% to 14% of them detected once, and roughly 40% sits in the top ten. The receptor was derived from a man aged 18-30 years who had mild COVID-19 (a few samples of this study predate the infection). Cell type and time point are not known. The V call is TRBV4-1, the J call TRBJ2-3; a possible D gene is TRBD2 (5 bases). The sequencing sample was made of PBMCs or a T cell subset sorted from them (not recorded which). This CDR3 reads CASSQDQVSSFGEDTQYF. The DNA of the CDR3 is TGCGCCAGCAGCCAAGATCAGGTATCTAGCTTCGGTGAAGATACGCAGTATTTT.